The 23 T cell receptor beta chains reported below all come from one sample, sequenced in a study of blood T cells in healthy people across ages. A second roughly 7 to 12 cycle PCR used barcoded and J-beta primers. From the 5' RACE reads, TCRdb called clonotypes with MiXCR, one entry per CDR3 protein. The sample gives about a million distinct CDR3 sequences, roughly 50% of which show up once; 20% to 25% is in the top ten. Material: blood. Receptors originate from a woman aged 55-75 years in good health.

The chain combines TRBV29-1 with TRBJ2-3, with 7 bases identical to TRBD2. The germline V gene encodes CDR1 SQVTM and CDR2 ANQGSEA. This CDR3 region has 13 residues. The CDR3 loop reads CSAGEDITDTQYF. The CDR3 nucleotides read TGCAGTGCGGGGGAGGACATCACAGATACGCAGTATTTT.

The gene calls are TRBV5-6 and TRBJ2-5, with unresolved D. Trimming stripped 0 bases from V and 0 bases from J, with 6 bases between. CDR1 is SGHDT, CDR2 YYEEEE, per germline. The length of the CDR3 is 14 residues. The CDR3 DNA follows: TGTGCCAGCAGCTTGGGGGTCAACCAAGAGACCCAGTACTTC. This translates into CASSLGVNQETQYF.

This clonotype was detected only a few times. The rearrangement links TRBV20-1 to TRBJ1-2; 9 positions agree with TRBD1. V dropped 3 bases and J dropped 5; count of bases not matched to a gene: 4. Germline V gene sequence: CDR1 DFQATT, CDR2 SNEGSKA (reference sequence). The CDR3 is made up of 13 amino acids. CDR3 DNA: TGCAGTGCTAGGAGTGACAGGGGGTATGGCTACACCTTC. This sequence encodes CSARSDRGYGYTF.

With regard to this clonotype: Sequence at one end of the junction differs from germline and may be a read error. The genes are TRBV27 and TRBJ2-7; 10 positions match TRBD1. The V gene's germline CDR1 is MNHEY and CDR2 SMNVEV (reference sequence). The CDR3 runs to 13 residues. Here the CDR3 DNA reads TGTGCCTGCAGTCGACAGGGGGCCTTCGAGCAGTACTTC. This codes for CACSRQGAFEQYF.

This clonotype was observed a few times. The rearrangement joins TRBV20-1 to TRBJ2-7; D unresolved. V lost 2 bases and J lost 7, with 15 bases in between. The CDR3 is 13 amino acids. CDR1 and CDR2 (germline): DFQATT, SNEGSKA (reference sequence). The DNA of the CDR3 is TGCAGTGCTAGACTAGTATCGGCGCGAGAGCAGTACTTC. As protein: CSARLVSAREQYF.

The CDR3 loop reads CSVEQQGRPEKLFF. DNA of the CDR3: TGCAGCGTTGAACAACAGGGGCGGCCTGAAAAACTGTTTTTT. The chain uses TRBV29-1 and TRBJ1-4; 7 bases map to TRBD1. Germline V gene data show CDR1 as SQVTM and CDR2 as ANQGSEA. The CDR3 length is 14 residues. The V and J ends lost 2 bases and 7 bases, in that order; junction bases with no gene match: 7. Variable domain in full (rest from reference TRBV29-1 and TRBJ1-4): SAVISQKPSRDICQRGTSLTIQCQVDSQVTMMFWYRQQPGQSLTLIATANQGSEATYESGFVIDKFPISRPNLTFSTLTVSNMSPEDSSIYLCSVEQQGRPEKLFFGSGTQLSVL.

V gene TRBV6-5 combines with J gene TRBJ2-5; 11 nucleotides line up with TRBD2. The length of the CDR3 is 16 residues. V trimming: 3 bases; J trimming: 4 bases; junction bases outside the gene matches: 7. Looked up from germline, CDR1 is MNHEY and CDR2 is SVGAGI. CDR3 bases: TGTGCCAGCAGTTATCTAGCGGGAGGTTACGGAGAGACCCAGTACTTC. Translation gives CASSYLAGGYGETQYF.

The chain uses TRBV5-6 and TRBJ2-3; D gene uncertain. This CDR3 contains 15 residues. The V end lost 1 base, the J end lost 0 bases, and 9 bases lay between the germline ends. CDR1 and CDR2 (germline): SGHDT, YYEEEE. The CDR3: CASSLPQSSTDTQYF. DNA for the CDR3: TGTGCCAGCAGCTTGCCCCAGTCTAGCACAGATACGCAGTATTTT. Together with reference TRBV5-6 and TRBJ2-3, the CDR3 gives the full variable domain: DAGVTQSPTHLIKTRGQQVTLRCSPKSGHDTVSWYQQALGQGPQFIFQYYEEEERQRGNFPDRFSGHQFPNYSSELNVNALLLGDSALYLCASSLPQSSTDTQYFGPGTRLTVL.

About this clonotype: The junction departs from germline at one end; a sequencing error may be responsible. The CDR3 reads CASSYAGLADRYNVQFF. In nucleotides, the CDR3 is TGTGCCAGCAGCTACGCCGGACTAGCCGACCGCTACAATGTGCAGTTCTTC. This chain links TRBV6-2 or TRBV6-3 with TRBJ2-1; 8 bases are shared with TRBD2. From germline, CDR1 is MNHEY and CDR2 SVGEGT. The length of the CDR3 is 17 residues.

This clonotype was picked up a small number of times. The chain joins TRBV20-1 to TRBJ2-1; 9 nucleotides line up with TRBD2. V gave up 6 bases and J gave up 5 bases; unmatched junction bases: 11. The CDR3 runs to 15 residues. Germline-derived CDR1 and CDR2 are DFQATT and SNEGSKA (reference sequence). The CDR3 sequence is CSAATTSGFDNEQFF. The CDR3 DNA sequence: TGCAGTGCCGCTACCACTAGCGGGTTCGACAATGAGCAGTTCTTC.

This clonotype was recorded a few times. The chain carries TRBV4-1 and TRBJ2-7; TRBD1 agrees at 10 bases. This CDR3 has 16 residues. V shed 4 bases and J 4 bases; nucleotides not matched to a gene: 10. Germline V gives CDR1 MGHRA, CDR2 YSYEKL. CDR3 region: CASSPVMTGGGYEQYF. The CDR3 nucleotides read TGCGCCAGCAGCCCTGTTATGACAGGGGGCGGATACGAGCAGTACTTC.

The sample holds a few counts of this clonotype. V and J are TRBV11-2 and TRBJ2-7, with 10 positions matching TRBD1. The V gene end was trimmed by 2 bases and the J gene end by 4 bases; junction bases not matched to a gene: 8. This CDR3 is built from 16 residues. Per germline, CDR1 SGHAT and CDR2 FQNNGV. DNA for the CDR3: TGTGCCAGCAGCTTAAACCCGACAGGGGGCGGTTACGAGCAGTACTTC. Translating gives CASSLNPTGGGYEQYF. The full variable domain, completed using reference TRBV11-2 and TRBJ2-7, is EAGVAQSPRYKIIEKRQSVAFWCNPISGHATLYWYQQILGQGPKLLIQFQNNGVVDDSQLPKDRFSAERLKGVDSTLKIQPAKLEDSAVYLCASSLNPTGGGYEQYFGPGTRLTVT.

This clonotype was detected only a few times. The chain links TRBV2 to TRBJ2-5; either TRBD1 or TRBD2 may fit D (6 bases each). Trimming pared 2 bases from V and 1 base from J, leaving 11 bases between. The germline gives CDR1 SNHLY, CDR2 FYNNEI. The CDR3 is 15 residues long. In nucleotides, the CDR3 is TGTGCCAGCAGTGAACGGGGGCGGACCCAAGAGACCCAGTACTTC. It translates to CASSERGRTQETQYF.

This clonotype was picked up a small number of times. The V and J genes are TRBV20-1 and TRBJ2-7; the D is unclear. The CDR3 loop spans 12 amino acids. Looked up from germline, CDR1 is DFQATT and CDR2 is SNEGSKA (reference sequence). Trimming took 6 bases from V and 5 from J, leaving 14 bases between them. The CDR3 bases are TGCAGTGCAACGGACCCGGTCGACGAGCAGTACTTC. It codes for CSATDPVDEQYF.

The CDR3 DNA is TGTGCCAGCAGCTTAGAGGGACAGGGGGTTCGCAACTATGGCTACACCTTC. Translation: CASSLEGQGVRNYGYTF. The chain joins TRBV13 to TRBJ1-2, with TRBD1 matching 11 bases. This CDR3 is built from 17 residues. Germline V gene data show CDR1 as PRHDT and CDR2 as FYEKMQ (reference sequence). V shed 1 base and J 2 bases; nucleotides not matched to a gene: 6.

The genes are TRBV2 and TRBJ2-1; a possible D gene is TRBD2 (7 bases). The V gene lost 9 bases and the J gene lost 12 bases, with 21 bases spanning the gap. The germline V gene encodes CDR1 SNHLY and CDR2 FYNNEI. The CDR3 spans 13 residues. The CDR3 loop reads CARSEGGLVGQFF. The CDR3 bases are TGTGCCAGGTCGGAGGGGGGGTTAGTAGGGCAGTTCTTC.

The CDR3 protein is CATSDLGLAGDSYNEQFF. The CDR3 region has the DNA TGTGCCACCAGTGATTTGGGGCTAGCGGGGGACTCCTACAATGAGCAGTTCTTC. The rearrangement joins TRBV24-1 to TRBJ2-1; TRBD2 agrees at 10 bases. The CDR3 extends over 18 amino acids. Germline V lookup: CDR1 KGHDR, CDR2 SFDVKD. V lost 0 bases and J lost 0; bases outside the gene matches: 4.

V is TRBV20-1 and J is TRBJ2-3; 7 bases fit TRBD2. Germline V gives CDR1 DFQATT, CDR2 SNEGSKA (reference sequence). The trim removed 5 bases at V and 8 bases at J, leaving 7 bases unmatched. The length of the CDR3 is 12 residues. This chain's CDR3 is CSAFQSGATQYF. Here the CDR3 DNA reads TGCAGTGCTTTCCAGAGCGGGGCTACGCAGTATTTT.

V gene TRBV7-3 combines with J gene TRBJ1-1, with 9 nucleotides matching TRBD1. CDR1 is SGHTA and CDR2 is FQGTGA in the germline V gene. The CDR3 loop spans 15 amino acids. V lost 4 bases, J lost 5 bases, and 8 bases stayed unmatched. CDR3 sequence: CASSSTGGRGTEAFF. In DNA form, the CDR3 reads TGTGCCAGCAGCTCTACAGGGGGCAGGGGGACTGAAGCTTTCTTT.

The rearrangement links TRBV28 to TRBJ1-2; D not certain. Trimming took 7 bases from V and 1 from J, leaving 10 bases between them. Germline V gene data show CDR1 as MDHEN and CDR2 as SYDVKM. This CDR3 has 13 amino acids. Written as DNA, the CDR3 is TGTGCCAGCAAGAATACGGTTAACTATGGCTACACCTTC. Translated, it gives CASKNTVNYGYTF.

The gene calls are TRBV5-1 and TRBJ2-7, with 7 bases matching TRBD1. The ends lost 2 bases at V and 0 bases at J; junction bases unmatched: 5. This CDR3 is 15 amino acids long. Germline CDR1 and CDR2: SGHRS and YFSETQ. CDR3 DNA sequence: TGCGCCAGCAGCTTTGGGGGACAGTACTCCTACGAGCAGTACTTC. It is translated as CASSFGGQYSYEQYF.

This clonotype was seen a few times. The V call is TRBV4-3, the J call TRBJ2-3, with 9 bases fitting TRBD2. Trimming cost V 0 bases and J 4 bases; bases outside gene matches: 11. The V gene's germline CDR1 is LGHNA and CDR2 YSLEER. This CDR3 spans 18 amino acids. CDR3 protein: CASSQEPPSAGGPDTQYF. In nucleotides, the CDR3 is TGCGCCAGCAGCCAAGAACCTCCCTCCGCGGGAGGGCCAGATACGCAGTATTTT.

The genes are TRBV20-1 and TRBJ2-1, with 8 positions matching TRBD2. CDR1 is DFQATT, CDR2 SNEGSKA, per germline (reference sequence). Trimming took 2 bases from V and 6 from J; bases not matched to a gene: 3. The CDR3 is 13 residues long. The chain's CDR3 is CSARRGLANEQFF. The CDR3 bases are TGCAGTGCTAGAAGAGGACTAGCCAATGAGCAGTTCTTC.